This T cell receptor beta chain was recorded in a study of blood T cell repertoires in COVID-19. At the level of the study: Acute-phase and convalescent COVID-19 samples originated in the United States, Italy and Spain. Sample material is recorded as cDNA or gDNA derived from T cells, B-cell-depleted T cells, or PBMCs.

This CDR3 has 15 amino acids. With 1 base removed from V and 0 bases from J, the gap between germline ends came to 7 bases. CDR1 and CDR2 (germline): LGHDT, YNNKEL (reference sequence). In the original analysis: Amplified reference gene primers provided the basis for estimating nucleated cell counts. Clones were sequenced by immunoSEQ multiplex PCR, and TCRdb holds only the in-frame ones, with some missing. V and J calls plus clone size are reproduced from that table; the DNA served to infer D and trimming. The data show about 280,000 clones, roughly 85% seen once. This sequence originates from a man aged 50-60 years with active or convalescent COVID-19. Sequencing was carried out using peripheral blood. The chain is built from TRBV3-1 (or the pseudogene TRBV3-2) and TRBJ1-5; D may be TRBD1 (6 bases). The CDR3 DNA sequence: TGTGCCAGCAGCCAAGGGACAGATAGCAATCAGCCCCAGCATTTT. This encodes CASSQGTDSNQPQHF.